The 18 T cell receptor beta chains in this list originate from one sample, sequenced in a study of Ad26.COV2.S vaccination and SARS-CoV-2 variants. Method: immunoSEQ multiplex PCR; TCRdb's copy keeps in-frame clones and lacks some. The table lists roughly 410,000 clones, under 90% of them singletons, with around 7% in the top ten. Treatment indicated: some 20 received Ad26.COV2.S at low or high dose, single or two shots; five or six received placebo; per-sample allocation not given. Sampling was done on day 63 after the first vaccine or placebo injection. Here the sequenced sample was peripheral blood, taken in a trial of Ad26.COV2.S vaccine versus placebo. The origin of the receptors is a person between 18 and 65 years old who received the Ad26.COV2.S COVID-19 vaccine or a placebo.

This chain connects TRBV24-1 to TRBJ2-1, with a possible D match to TRBD1 (6 bases). Germline CDR1 is KGHDR and CDR2 is SFDVKD. CDR3 length: 13 residues. Trimming pared 4 bases from V and 9 bases from J, leaving 12 bases between. CDR3 coding DNA: TGTGCCACCAGTGACCAGGGGAACCGTGAGCAGTTCTTC. It translates to CATSDQGNREQFF.

CDR3 nucleotides: TGTGCCAGCATTAACCAAGCGGGAGGATCCTACAATGAGCAGTTCTTC. Protein product: CASINQAGGSYNEQFF. The chain carries TRBV28 and TRBJ2-1; TRBD2 matches 9 bases. The V segment lost 7 bases and the J segment 1 base; nucleotides outside the gene matches: 8. The CDR3 length is 16 residues. Germline assignment: CDR1 MDHEN and CDR2 SYDVKM.

This chain links TRBV5-4 with TRBJ1-1; 8 nucleotides align to TRBD1. The germline V gene encodes CDR1 SGHNT and CDR2 YYREEE (reference sequence). J was trimmed by 5 bases and V by 3 bases; bases with no gene match: 9. The CDR3 covers 15 residues. CDR3 sequence (DNA): TGTGCCAGCAGCTCTCAACAGGGGGTGAGGACTGAAGCTTTCTTT. It codes for CASSSQQGVRTEAFF.

The CDR3, as DNA: TGTGCCAGCTCACCGCGCCTGAGGGTCCGCGTCCCTACCTACGAGCAGTACTTC. Translated, it gives CASSPRLRVRVPTYEQYF. This chain joins TRBV18 and TRBJ2-7, with TRBD2 as a possible D gene (5 bases). This CDR3 region has 18 residues. V shed 3 bases and J shed 2 bases, with 23 bases lying between them. Germline V gives CDR1 KGHSH, CDR2 LQKENI.

The V and J genes are TRBV11-2 and TRBJ1-1; D is unclear. The CDR3 runs 13 residues. Germline CDR1 and CDR2: SGHAT and FQNNGV. Trimming removed 8 bases from V and 2 bases from J, with 12 bases in between. The CDR3 region has the DNA TGTGCCAGCCGTTCGGAAGCTAACACTGAAGCTTTCTTT. This encodes CASRSEANTEAFF.

The chain joins TRBV3-1 (or the pseudogene TRBV3-2) to TRBJ2-7; D unresolved. The V gene's germline CDR1 is LGHDT and CDR2 YNNKEL (reference sequence). Trimming removed 3 bases at V and 5 bases at J, with 5 bases between. The CDR3 totals 11 residues. CDR3 coding DNA: TGTGCCAGCAGCCAGTCGAACGAGCAGTACTTC. Encoded protein: CASSQSNEQYF.

This chain joins TRBV7-9 and TRBJ1-3; the D gene is possibly TRBD1 (6 bases). Germline V gene data show CDR1 as SEHNR and CDR2 as FQNEAQ (reference sequence). CDR3 size: 12 residues. Trimming left V 1 base short and J 9 bases short, with 7 bases between. This CDR3 is CASSLGGGTIYF. Written as DNA, the CDR3 is TGTGCCAGCAGCTTAGGAGGGGGCACCATATATTTT.

V is TRBV27 and J is TRBJ2-1; D remains unclear. V was cut by 7 bases and J by 1 base, with 14 bases left in between. CDR3 length: 15 amino acids. Germline CDR1 and CDR2: MNHEY and SMNVEV (reference sequence). The CDR3 coding sequence is TGTGCCAGCACCCCGTGGGCTGGGTCCTACAATGAGCAGTTCTTC. This translates into CASTPWAGSYNEQFF.

V gene TRBV7-6 combines with J gene TRBJ2-2; no clear D gene. Looked up from germline, CDR1 is SGHVS and CDR2 is FNYEAQ. V lost 3 bases and J 6 bases, leaving 5 bases between the germline ends. CDR3 length: 12 residues. The CDR3 sequence is CASSFVSGELFF. CDR3 bases: TGTGCCAGCAGCTTCGTCTCCGGGGAGCTGTTTTTT. The full variable domain, with the rest looked up from reference TRBV7-6 and TRBJ2-2, is GAGVSQSPRYKVTKRGQDVALRCDPISGHVSLYWYRQALGQGPEFLTYFNYEAQQDKSGLPNDRFSAERPEGSISTLTIQRTEQRDSAMYRCASSFVSGELFFGEGSRLTVL.

This clone appeared a single time. The chain carries TRBV27 and TRBJ1-4, with D possibly TRBD1 on 5 matching bases. Germline values: CDR1 MNHEY, CDR2 SMNVEV (reference sequence). V lost 8 bases to trimming and J lost 11 bases, with 18 bases between them. CDR3 length equals 13 residues. The DNA for the CDR3 is TGTGCCAGCCTGGGACGAGGGGTCGGGAAACTGTTTTTT. It encodes CASLGRGVGKLFF.

The chain has TRBV18 and TRBJ2-4, with D perhaps matching TRBD1 or TRBD2 (6 bases each). Germline lookup yields CDR1 KGHSH and CDR2 LQKENI. The CDR3 is 15 residues long. Trimming took off 6 bases at V and 0 bases at J, with 12 bases between the two ends. Written as DNA, the CDR3 is TGTGCCAGCTCGCGGGACACCATAGCCAAAAACATTCAGTACTTC. Encoded protein: CASSRDTIAKNIQYF.

This chain uses TRBV5-1 with TRBJ1-1, with 10 bases matching TRBD1. The CDR3 is 15 residues long. V dropped 4 bases and J dropped 2; count of bases not matched to a gene: 5. Germline CDR1 and CDR2: SGHRS and YFSETQ. As DNA, the CDR3 is TGCGCCAGCAGCCGATCGACAGGGGGCAACACTGAAGCTTTCTTT. Translated: CASSRSTGGNTEAFF.

The chain couples TRBV11-1 to TRBJ2-3, with 7 positions matching TRBD2. The V segment lost 5 bases and the J segment 5 bases; nucleotides outside the gene matches: 13. The CDR3 is made up of 16 amino acids. Germline CDR1 and CDR2: SGHAT and FQDESV (reference sequence). This CDR3 reads CASSLYLGGRIDTQYF. Here the CDR3 DNA reads TGTGCCAGCAGCCTCTATCTAGGCGGGAGAATAGATACGCAGTATTTT.

This clone was seen only a few times. The chain links TRBV9 to TRBJ1-3; possibly TRBD1 for D (5 bases). Per the germline V gene, CDR1 is SGDLS and CDR2 is YYNGEE. This CDR3 contains 15 residues. V was cut by 3 bases and J by 2 bases, with 12 bases left in between. The CDR3 loop reads CASSADQGAGNTIYF. The CDR3 DNA follows: TGTGCCAGCAGCGCGGACCAGGGAGCTGGAAACACCATATATTTT.

This clone was detected only a few times. V usage is TRBV5-1 and J usage is TRBJ2-1, with D tentatively TRBD2 (6 bases). Germline CDR1 and CDR2: SGHRS and YFSETQ. V lost 1 base and J lost 8, with 13 bases in between. This CDR3 contains 14 residues. The CDR3 nucleotides read TGCGCCAGCAGCTTGTTCAGGCCGGGAGATGAGCAGTTCTTC. Translating it yields CASSLFRPGDEQFF.

The chain links TRBV6-6 to TRBJ2-7; D is perhaps TRBD1 or TRBD2 (5 bases each). The germline V gene encodes CDR1 MNHNY and CDR2 SVGAGI (reference sequence). The CDR3 runs 13 residues. V lost 4 bases to trimming and J lost 7 bases, with 14 bases between them. This chain's CDR3 is CASSSGRAREQYF. The CDR3 DNA follows: TGTGCCAGCAGTTCGGGACGGGCCAGGGAGCAGTACTTC.

This clone is a singleton in its sample. The DNA of the CDR3 is TGTGCCAGCAGCTCCGACAGGGGCCAACCCTCCTATGGCTACACCTTC. Its protein is CASSSDRGQPSYGYTF. The chain combines TRBV7-2 with TRBJ1-2; 8 nucleotides line up with TRBD1. In germline, CDR1 is SGHTA, CDR2 FQGNSA. CDR3 length: 16 residues. V shed 4 bases and J 4 bases; nucleotides not matched to a gene: 11.

The chain has TRBV2 and TRBJ2-3; D is perhaps TRBD2 (5 bases). The CDR3 loop spans 13 amino acids. The germline CDR1 and CDR2 sequences are SNHLY and FYNNEI. The V and J ends lost 5 bases and 4 bases respectively, with 10 bases between them. The CDR3 DNA is TGTGCCAGCAGTTCAGAGAGGGCAGATACGCAGTATTTT. It yields the protein CASSSERADTQYF.